This TCR beta chain derives from a study of metastatic and nonmetastatic thyroid tumors. Every patient was untreated before thyroid surgery. Per the germline V gene, CDR1 is SGHTS and CDR2 is YDEGEE. The CDR3 length is 13 residues. The V gene lost 2 bases and the J gene lost 6 bases, with 11 bases spanning the gap. TCRdb reprocessed the PCR reads using MiXCR. The sample yields 15,000 to 20,000 clones, around 28% seen once. Sequencing was performed on blood. This sequence originates from a female donor with papillary thyroid cancer or a benign thyroid nodule (not recorded which). Some clones in this sample may be carry-over from other donors' samples. The rearrangement uses TRBV5-8 and TRBJ1-2; no firm D call. The CDR3 protein is CASSLGFVNGYTF. DNA for the CDR3: TGTGCCAGCAGCTTAGGGTTCGTGAATGGCTACACCTTC.